This TCR beta chain was observed in a study of blood T cells in healthy people across ages. Whole-study results and caveats: Diversity figures based on one million T cells were deemed too low.

This clonotype was seen many times. What it recognizes is unknown. A sample-barcoded 5' primer and a J-beta primer mix were used in a second PCR of about 7 to 11 cycles. From the 5' RACE reads, TCRdb called clonotypes with MiXCR, one entry per CDR3 protein. Seen here are approximately 810,000 distinct CDR3 sequences, 25% to 30% observed once, and the top ten hold about 18%. The CDR3 totals 14 residues. Germline V gives CDR1 SGHTA, CDR2 FQGNSA. V shed 3 bases and J shed 4 bases, with 12 bases lying between them. Ranging in age from about 6 to 90, the donors were healthy Caucasian individuals from Russia.

The V gene is TRBV7-2, the J gene TRBJ2-5; TRBD1 is a possible D gene (6 bases). Sequenced input: blood. The TCR sequence derives from a woman of 80 years or more in good health. CDR3 bases: TGTGCCAGCAGCTTCGGGCTAGGGGGAGAGACCCAGTACTTC. It is translated as CASSFGLGGETQYF.